A single T cell receptor beta chain is shown here with its context. Under the authors' procedure: Estimation of nucleated cell counts was performed using reference gene primer amplification. Produced via immunoSEQ multiplex PCR; TCRdb's table is partial and in-frame only. The V and J calls and the clone size are those of that table, but D and trimming were determined from the DNA. The sample shows over 65,000 clones, roughly 81% of them seen only once. These data originate in a study of blood T cell repertoires in COVID-19. Study overall: Both acute and convalescent COVID-19 samples were obtained from the United States, Italy and Spain. The cDNA or gDNA used as material had been derived from T cells, B-cell-depleted T cells, or PBMCs.

The ends lost 0 bases at V and 4 bases at J; junction bases unmatched: 5. Germline lookup yields CDR1 SGHDT and CDR2 YYEEEE. This CDR3 spans 18 amino acids. The sequenced material came from peripheral blood. J is TRBJ2-2 and V is TRBV5-6, with 14 positions matching TRBD2. The receptor's source is a human donor in a cohort sampled during active COVID-19. The CDR3 sequence is CASSLGLAGGPGTGELFF. DNA of the CDR3: TGTGCCAGCAGCTTGGGACTAGCGGGAGGGCCAGGCACCGGGGAGCTGTTTTTT.